Sequencing of this TCR beta chain was carried out in a study of blood T cell repertoires in COVID-19. For the study at large: There were acute and convalescent COVID-19 samples, and they came from the United States, Italy and Spain.

CDR3 length: 15 residues. Germline CDR1 and CDR2: SGHRS and YFSETQ. The junction had 8 bases not matched to a gene; V was cut back by 5 bases and J by 3 bases. TCRdb keeps only in-frame clones here, not all; method: immunoSEQ multiplex PCR. The profile covers approximately 100,000 clones, with roughly 86% appearing a single time and roughly 6.5% taken by the ten largest. The chain is built from TRBV5-1 and TRBJ1-1, with 9 bases fitting TRBD1. The clonotype was recovered from a woman in her sixties with acute or convalescent COVID-19. The sequencing sample was made of peripheral blood. CDR3 sequence: CASRETGTGYTEAFF. In nucleotides, the CDR3 is TGCGCCAGCAGGGAGACCGGGACAGGGTACACTGAAGCTTTCTTT.